These T cell receptor beta chains were read from a single sample in a study of shared clonotypes between healthy human individuals. Repertoires were generated with immunoSEQ multiplex PCR, while TCRdb's copy carries only in-frame clones and drops some. This sample carries 550,000 to 800,000 clones, roughly 70% of them seen once, and the ten largest clones take 1.5% to 2%. Specimen: memory CD4+ T cells sorted from blood. These receptors originate from a woman in her 30s in good health. The conserved cysteine and the conserved F or W are not part of the CDR3 here. Each record gives: clone size, J gene, CDR3 length, V gene, CDR3 protein. Expanded clones get a size class; other rows say once, few or many, or leave the size out.

>NA|TRBJ2-7|14|TRBV6-4
AIQGQGAHIAYEQY
>NA|TRBJ1-2|14|TRBV30
AWSRQTQELNYGYT
>NA|TRBJ1-2|11|TRBV27
ASSFRENYGYT
>NA|TRBJ2-2|13|TRBV7-8
ASSRGQGASGELF
>NA|TRBJ2-5|12|TRBV28
ASRGDRGLETQY
>NA|TRBJ2-1|13|TRBV6-4
ASSPDYIQNNEQF
>NA|TRBJ1-6|12|TRBV6-1
ASSIIRGGSPLH
>few|TRBJ1-1|11|TRBV11-2
ASSFPGNTEAF
>NA|TRBJ2-2|15|TRBV6-4
ASSKYRQSRSTGELF
>NA|TRBJ2-7|10|TRBV6-6
ASGTSSYEQY
>NA|TRBJ2-7|17|TRBV28
ASSLSLGLNKKRTYEQY
>NA|TRBJ2-1|13|TRBV27
ASSSLGLGANEQF
>NA|TRBJ2-5|9|TRBV5-4
ASSSVETQY
>NA|TRBJ2-3|10|TRBV29-1
SAEDTSDTQY
>NA|TRBJ1-2|14|TRBV5-4
ASSLAGGGLDYGYT
>NA|TRBJ1-5|13|TRBV27
ASSLGGAFGQPQH
>NA|TRBJ2-3|11|TRBV7-3
ASSSLAGDTQY
>NA|TRBJ1-1|9|TRBV11-2
ASSYDTEAF
>NA|TRBJ1-5|13|TRBV5-1
ASSLGGEVSGPQH
>NA|TRBJ2-5|12|TRBV30
AWSVRGIQETQY
>few|TRBJ2-5|17|TRBV4-1
ASSQGGSGVREGLKTQY
>NA|TRBJ2-2|13|TRBV2
ASRAPKANTGELF
>NA|TRBJ1-4|10|TRBV2
ATRTDNEKLF
>NA|TRBJ1-1|12|TRBV27
ASSLEPGTGGAF
>many|TRBJ1-1|12|TRBV5-1
ASSSQEGGTEAF
>many|TRBJ1-1|14|TRBV7-9
ASSLWGGQGGLEAF
>NA|TRBJ2-1|12|TRBV2
ASRPGLRNNEQF
>once|TRBJ2-6|14|TRBV19
ASSTQANSGANVLT
>NA|TRBJ2-5|12|TRBV7-9
ASIPEGAGETQY
>NA|TRBJ2-2|12|TRBV6-1
ASSELGSVGELF
>NA|TRBJ2-1|14|TRBV5-6
ASSSGPGEDYNEQF
>NA|TRBJ2-5|13|TRBV5-1
ASSPGGFQEETQY
>once|TRBJ2-1|13|TRBV9
ASSVGGGINNEQF
>NA|TRBJ2-7|11|TRBV7-2
ASSLAGTPEQY
>NA|TRBJ1-1|12|TRBV30
AWSVGLSGTEAF
>NA|TRBJ1-1|12|TRBV7-8
ASSLRGRGTEAF
>NA|TRBJ2-5|12|TRBV5-1
ASSSQGAQETQY
>NA|TRBJ1-3|12|TRBV6-5
ASRSGTAGNTIY
>NA|TRBJ2-3|12|TRBV29-1
SVQRVELADTQY
>few|TRBJ2-3|13|TRBV7-9
ASSLLGGGTDTQY